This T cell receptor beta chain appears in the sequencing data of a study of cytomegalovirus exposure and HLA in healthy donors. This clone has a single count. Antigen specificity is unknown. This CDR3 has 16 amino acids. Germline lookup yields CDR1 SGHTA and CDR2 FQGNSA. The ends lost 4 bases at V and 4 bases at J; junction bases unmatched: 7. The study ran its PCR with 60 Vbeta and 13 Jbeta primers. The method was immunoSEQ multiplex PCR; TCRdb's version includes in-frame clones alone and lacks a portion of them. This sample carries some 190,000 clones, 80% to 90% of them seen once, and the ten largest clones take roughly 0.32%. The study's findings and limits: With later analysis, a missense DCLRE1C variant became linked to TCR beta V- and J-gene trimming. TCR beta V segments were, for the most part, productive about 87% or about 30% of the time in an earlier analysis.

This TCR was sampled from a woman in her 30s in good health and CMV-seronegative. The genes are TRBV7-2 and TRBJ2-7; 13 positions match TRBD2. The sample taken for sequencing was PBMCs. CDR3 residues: CASSSPRLAGGYEQYF. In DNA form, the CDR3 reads TGTGCCAGCAGCTCCCCGCGACTAGCGGGGGGTTACGAGCAGTACTTC. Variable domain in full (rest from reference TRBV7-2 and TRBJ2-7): GAGVSQSPSNKVTEKGKDVELRCDPISGHTALYWYRQSLGQGLEFLIYFQGNSAPDKSGLPSDRFSAERTGGSVSTLTIQRTQQEDSAVYLCASSSPRLAGGYEQYFGPGTRLTVT.